This T cell receptor beta chain emerged from a study of cytomegalovirus exposure and HLA in healthy donors. Study-level results: Rarity characterized most TCR sequences, yet some public TCRs appeared in many donors. Most TCR beta V segments were productive about 90% or about 30% of the time in an earlier analysis. As a later analysis revealed, the rate of TCR association differed by HLA locus, with DRB1 most and HLA-C fewest. V- and J-gene trimming in TCR beta was tied to a missense DCLRE1C variant by an analysis performed later.

The PCR ran on 60 Vbeta and 13 Jbeta primers. TCRdb's copy holds only in-frame clones and misses some; the assay was immunoSEQ multiplex PCR. This repertoire shows approximately 120,000 clones, approximately 81% found once; its top ten account for roughly 2.2%. Regarding this clone: The antigen remains unidentified.

The receptor comes from a woman aged 25 to 45 in good health and CMV-seronegative. The sample comprised PBMCs.

DNA of the CDR3: TGTGCCAGCAGCGCCGCCAAAGGGACTAGCGGGAGTAGCTCCTACAATGAGCAGTTCTTC. Translated: CASSAAKGTSGSSSYNEQFF. The chain is built from TRBV9 and TRBJ2-1; 14 bases match TRBD2. The V gene end was trimmed by 3 bases and the J gene end by 0 bases; junction bases not matched to a gene: 11. This CDR3 region has 20 residues. CDR1 and CDR2 from the germline V gene are SGDLS and YYNGEE.